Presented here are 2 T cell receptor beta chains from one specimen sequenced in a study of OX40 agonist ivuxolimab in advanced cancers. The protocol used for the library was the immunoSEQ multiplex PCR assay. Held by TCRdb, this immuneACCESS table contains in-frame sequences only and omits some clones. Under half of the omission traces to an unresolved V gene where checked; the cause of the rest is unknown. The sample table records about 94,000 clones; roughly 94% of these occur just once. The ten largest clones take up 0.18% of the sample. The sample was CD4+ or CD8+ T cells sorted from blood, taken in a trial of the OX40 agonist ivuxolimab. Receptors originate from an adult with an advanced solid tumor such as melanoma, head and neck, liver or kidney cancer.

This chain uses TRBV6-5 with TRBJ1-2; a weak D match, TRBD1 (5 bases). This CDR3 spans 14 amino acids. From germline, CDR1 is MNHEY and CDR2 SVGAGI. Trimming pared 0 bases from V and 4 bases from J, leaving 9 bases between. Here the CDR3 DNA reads TGTGCCAGCAGTTACTCAAAGGGGTCCTATGGCTACACCTTC. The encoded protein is CASSYSKGSYGYTF.

The CDR3 region has the DNA TGTGCCAGCAGTTACCCCGGCGAGGGTCAGCCCCAGCATTTT. This encodes CASSYPGEGQPQHF. The chain uses TRBV6-5 and TRBJ1-5; D not certain. Per the germline V gene, CDR1 is MNHEY and CDR2 is SVGAGI. The length of the CDR3 is 14 residues. V shed 2 bases and J shed 6 bases, with 11 bases lying between them.